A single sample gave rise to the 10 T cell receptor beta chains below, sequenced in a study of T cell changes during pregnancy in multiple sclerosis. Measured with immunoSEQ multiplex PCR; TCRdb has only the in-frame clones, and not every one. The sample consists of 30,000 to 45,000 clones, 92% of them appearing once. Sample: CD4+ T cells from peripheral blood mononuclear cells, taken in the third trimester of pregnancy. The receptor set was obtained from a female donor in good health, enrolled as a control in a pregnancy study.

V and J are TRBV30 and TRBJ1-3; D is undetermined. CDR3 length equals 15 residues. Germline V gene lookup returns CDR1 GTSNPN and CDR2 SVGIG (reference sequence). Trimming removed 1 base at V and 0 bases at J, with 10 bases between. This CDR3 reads CAWSGQAASGNTIYF. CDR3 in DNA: TGTGCCTGGAGTGGTCAGGCAGCCTCTGGAAACACCATATATTTT. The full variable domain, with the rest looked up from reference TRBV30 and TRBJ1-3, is SQTIHQWPATLVQPVGSPLSLECTVEGTSNPNLYWYRQAAGRGLQLLFYSVGIGQISSEVPQNLSASRPQDRQFILSSKKLLLSDSGFYLCAWSGQAASGNTIYFGEGSWLTVV.

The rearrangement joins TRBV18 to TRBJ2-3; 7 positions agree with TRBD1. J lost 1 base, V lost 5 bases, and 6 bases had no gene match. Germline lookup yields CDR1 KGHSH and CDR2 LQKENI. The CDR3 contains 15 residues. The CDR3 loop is CASSANRGGTDTQYF. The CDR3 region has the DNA TGTGCCAGCTCAGCCAACAGGGGAGGCACAGATACGCAGTATTTT.

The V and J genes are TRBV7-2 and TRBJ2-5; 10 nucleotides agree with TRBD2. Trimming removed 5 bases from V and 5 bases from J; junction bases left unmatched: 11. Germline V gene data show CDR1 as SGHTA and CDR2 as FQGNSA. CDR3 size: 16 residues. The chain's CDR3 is CASSLLPSGGVETQYF. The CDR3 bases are TGTGCCAGCAGCCTCCTCCCCAGCGGGGGGGTTGAGACCCAGTACTTC.

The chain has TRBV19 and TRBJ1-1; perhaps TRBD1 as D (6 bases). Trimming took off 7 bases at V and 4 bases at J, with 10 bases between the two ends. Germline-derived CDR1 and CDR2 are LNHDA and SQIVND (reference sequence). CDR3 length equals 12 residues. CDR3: CASIRGPTEAFF. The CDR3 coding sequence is TGTGCCAGTATCAGGGGACCCACTGAAGCTTTCTTT.

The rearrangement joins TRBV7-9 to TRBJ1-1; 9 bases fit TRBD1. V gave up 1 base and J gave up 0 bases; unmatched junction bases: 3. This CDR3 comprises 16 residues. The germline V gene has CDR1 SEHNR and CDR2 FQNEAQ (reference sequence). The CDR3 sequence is CASSLGDRVLNTEAFF. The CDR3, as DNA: TGTGCCAGCAGCTTAGGGGACAGGGTTCTGAACACTGAAGCTTTCTTT.

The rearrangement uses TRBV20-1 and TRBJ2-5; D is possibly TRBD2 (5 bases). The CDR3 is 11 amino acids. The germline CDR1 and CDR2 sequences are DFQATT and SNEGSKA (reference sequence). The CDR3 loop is CMVGGQETQYF. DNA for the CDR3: TGCATGGTGGGCGGGCAAGAGACCCAGTACTTC.

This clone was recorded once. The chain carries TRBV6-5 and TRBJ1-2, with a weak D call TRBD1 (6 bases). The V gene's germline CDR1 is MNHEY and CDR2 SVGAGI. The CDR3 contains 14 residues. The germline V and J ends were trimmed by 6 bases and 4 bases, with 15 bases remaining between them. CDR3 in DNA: TGTGCCAGCAGGAACAGGGACGGGACCTATGGCTACACCTTC. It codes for CASRNRDGTYGYTF.

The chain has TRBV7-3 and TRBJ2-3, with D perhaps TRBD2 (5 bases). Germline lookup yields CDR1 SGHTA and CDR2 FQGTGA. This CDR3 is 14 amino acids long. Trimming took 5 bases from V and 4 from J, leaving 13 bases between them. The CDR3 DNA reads TGTGCCAGCAGCCCCCGGACTTATCCAGATACGCAGTATTTT. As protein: CASSPRTYPDTQYF.

CDR3 nucleotide sequence: TGCGCCAGCAGATGTAAGACAGGGACAAGCGAGCAGTACTTC. It yields the protein CASRCKTGTSEQYF. The V and J genes are TRBV10-1 and TRBJ2-7; TRBD1 agrees at 7 bases. CDR3 length: 14 residues. Per the germline V gene, CDR1 is WNHNN and CDR2 is SYGVQD (reference sequence). The J segment lost 6 bases and the V segment lost 6 bases, leaving 11 bases of the junction unmatched.

Written as DNA, the CDR3 is TGTGCCAGCAGCTTAGTTAGCGGGGAGGAGGAGTACTTC. Its protein is CASSLVSGEEEYF. V gene TRBV7-2 combines with J gene TRBJ2-7, with 8 bases identical to TRBD2. This CDR3 has 13 residues. Losses at the gene ends were 1 base for V and 11 bases for J; bases not matched to a gene: 7. CDR1 is SGHTA, CDR2 FQGNSA, per germline.